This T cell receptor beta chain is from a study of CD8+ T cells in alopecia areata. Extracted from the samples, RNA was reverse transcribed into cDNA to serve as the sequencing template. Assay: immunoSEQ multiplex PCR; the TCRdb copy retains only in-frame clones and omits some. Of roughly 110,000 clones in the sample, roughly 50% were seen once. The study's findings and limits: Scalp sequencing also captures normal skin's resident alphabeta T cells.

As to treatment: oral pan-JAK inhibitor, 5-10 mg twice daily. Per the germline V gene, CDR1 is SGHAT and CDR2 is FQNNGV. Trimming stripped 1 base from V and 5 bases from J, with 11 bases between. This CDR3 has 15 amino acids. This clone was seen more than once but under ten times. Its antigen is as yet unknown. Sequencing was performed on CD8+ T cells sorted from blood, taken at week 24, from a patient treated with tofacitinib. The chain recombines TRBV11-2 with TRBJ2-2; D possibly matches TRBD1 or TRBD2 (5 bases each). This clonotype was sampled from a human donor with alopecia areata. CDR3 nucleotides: TGTGCCAGCAGCTTAGGGGGGTTACGGACCGGGGAGCTGTTTTTT. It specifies CASSLGGLRTGELFF. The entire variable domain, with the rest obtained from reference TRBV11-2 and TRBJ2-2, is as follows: EAGVAQSPRYKIIEKRQSVAFWCNPISGHATLYWYQQILGQGPKLLIQFQNNGVVDDSQLPKDRFSAERLKGVDSTLKIQPAKLEDSAVYLCASSLGGLRTGELFFGEGSRLTVL.